The rows below give T cell receptor beta chains drawn from one sample of a study of early T cells in non-severe SARS-CoV-2 infection. TCRdb re-called the 5' RACE reads through MiXCR, storing one row per CDR3 protein. The sample shows about 33,000 distinct CDR3 sequences, 5% to 6% of them seen only once. Material: whole blood. The receptors stem from an adult who was a healthcare worker with PCR-confirmed SARS-CoV-2 infection or an uninfected control (not recorded which). The CDR3 runs from the conserved cysteine through the conserved F or W. Fields, in order: V gene, J gene, D gene, clone size, CDR3 protein, CDR3 DNA. The D gene is left open where the match is weak. Only part of the rows carry a size: once, few, many, or a class if the clone is expanded.

TRBV29-1,TRBJ1-1,NA,NA,CSVLVGIAFF,TGCAGCGTTCTAGTAGGGATTGCTTTCTTT
TRBV12-3/TRBV12-4,TRBJ1-5,NA,NA,CASSARSTGLSNQPQHF,TGTGCCAGCAGTGCTCGATCCACCGGACTTAGCAATCAGCCCCAGCATTTT
TRBV4-1,TRBJ2-3,NA,NA,CASSQVLGQRDTQYF,TGCGCCAGCAGCCAAGTCCTTGGACAGCGAGATACGCAGTATTTT
TRBV28,TRBJ2-3,NA,NA,CASKDQGITQRTDTQYF,TGTGCCAGCAAGGACCAGGGGATCACCCAGAGGACAGATACGCAGTATTTT
TRBV9,TRBJ2-2,NA,few,CASSVGAGTITGELFF,TGTGCCAGCAGCGTCGGAGCCGGGACAATCACCGGGGAGCTGTTTTTT
TRBV28,TRBJ1-6,TRBD1,NA,CASSLPGRGIVNSPLHF,TGTGCCAGCAGCCTCCCGGGCAGGGGGATCGTTAATTCACCCCTCCACTTT
TRBV28,TRBJ1-2,NA,NA,CASSLPQAGGYTF,TGTGCCAGCAGTCTCCCCCAGGCCGGGGGCTACACCTTC
TRBV19,TRBJ2-2,NA,many,CASSWFGELFF,TGTGCCAGTAGTTGGTTCGGGGAGCTGTTTTTT
TRBV7-2,TRBJ1-1,NA,few,CASSLFGEPTEAFF,TGTGCCAGCAGCTTATTTGGGGAACCCACTGAAGCTTTCTTT
TRBV6-6,TRBJ2-7,TRBD2,many,CASSIAGATSYEQYF,TGTGCCAGCAGTATAGCGGGGGCCACCTCCTACGAGCAGTACTTC
TRBV20-1,TRBJ1-2,NA,few,CSAREGAAAGYTF,TGCAGTGCTAGAGAGGGGGCGGCGGCTGGCTACACCTTC
TRBV7-2,TRBJ2-7,TRBD2,NA,CASSLSPSGVGEQYF,TGTGCCAGCAGCCTCTCACCCAGCGGGGTAGGGGAGCAGTACTTC
TRBV11-2,TRBJ2-1,NA,many,CASSLLGSGVGDEQFF,TGTGCCAGCAGCTTACTCGGGTCAGGGGTGGGCGATGAGCAGTTCTTC
TRBV11-2,TRBJ2-5,TRBD1,NA,CASSVGQRGQETQYF,TGTGCCAGCAGCGTGGGACAGCGAGGCCAAGAGACCCAGTACTTC
TRBV3-1,TRBJ2-1,TRBD2,many,CASSQWASGGFEQFF,TGTGCCAGCAGCCAGTGGGCTAGCGGGGGATTTGAGCAGTTCTTC
TRBV3-1,TRBJ2-7,NA,many,CASSQDSYSYEQYF,TGTGCCAGCAGCCAAGACAGTTACTCCTACGAGCAGTACTTC